The 12 T cell receptor beta chains presented below share a single source sample, sequenced in a study of identical twins. TCRdb redid the calling of the 5' RACE reads with MiXCR, one entry per CDR3 protein. The table lists hundreds of thousands of distinct CDR3 sequences, roughly 24% of them singletons. These same records also appear under a second study, on T cells expressing NK-cell markers.

Input material: CD4+ T cells sorted from blood. These TCRs come from a woman between 18 and 29 years old in good health.

This clonotype was seen more than once but under ten times. This chain joins TRBV20-1 and TRBJ2-5; TRBD1 aligns across 7 bases. The V gene's germline CDR1 is DFQATT and CDR2 SNEGSKA (reference sequence). Trimming cost V 2 bases and J 5 bases; bases outside gene matches: 8. The CDR3 totals 14 residues. The CDR3 coding sequence is TGCAGTGCTAGACAGGGAAGGGGGCGGGAGACCCAGTACTTC. Protein product: CSARQGRGRETQYF.

A few counts support this clonotype. CDR3 loop: CASSQGTSGGRGQYF. Here the CDR3 DNA reads TGTGCCAGCAGCCAAGGGACTAGCGGGGGCCGGGGGCAGTACTTC. The gene calls are TRBV3-1 and TRBJ2-7; 13 bases match TRBD2. Losses at the gene ends were 1 base for V and 9 bases for J; bases not matched to a gene: 6. Germline CDR1 LGHDT, CDR2 YNNKEL (reference sequence). CDR3 size: 15 residues.

The CDR3 here is CASSPPTTSGGYEQYF. The CDR3 nucleotides are TGTGCCAGCTCACCACCCACGACTAGCGGGGGCTACGAGCAGTACTTC. J is TRBJ2-7 and V is TRBV18; 12 bases match TRBD2. The J segment lost 3 bases and the V segment lost 0 bases, leaving 3 bases of the junction unmatched. This CDR3 has 16 amino acids. In germline, CDR1 is KGHSH, CDR2 LQKENI.

The rearrangement joins TRBV6-2 or TRBV6-3 to TRBJ2-7; no reliable D call. V was trimmed by 7 bases and J by 6 bases, leaving 19 bases between them. This CDR3 is 14 amino acids long. The germline gives CDR1 MNHEY, CDR2 SVGEGT. The CDR3 is CASNPPWTPREQYF. The CDR3, as DNA: TGTGCCAGCAACCCACCGTGGACCCCCCGCGAGCAGTACTTC.

V is TRBV2 and J is TRBJ2-1, with no clear D. The CDR3 sequence is 11 residues long. Trimming took off 0 bases at V and 12 bases at J, with 6 bases between the two ends. Germline CDR1 SNHLY, CDR2 FYNNEI. In DNA, the CDR3 is TGTGCCAGCAGTGAAGCCTGGAGGCAGTTCTTC. Amino acid sequence: CASSEAWRQFF.

The chain links TRBV6-1 to TRBJ1-5; D is perhaps TRBD1 (6 bases). The germline V gene encodes CDR1 MNHNS and CDR2 SASEGT. The CDR3 extends over 13 amino acids. V was shortened by 6 bases and J by 9 bases, with 15 bases between the two germline ends. The CDR3 is CASRNRVGGPQHF. The CDR3 DNA is TGTGCCAGCAGAAACAGGGTCGGAGGGCCCCAGCATTTT.

CDR3 coding DNA: TGTGCCAGCGGGAGCAGGGGCGCGAACACTGAAGCTTTCTTT. Encoded protein: CASGSRGANTEAFF. The chain links TRBV3-1 to TRBJ1-1; D might be TRBD1 (6 bases). V lost 8 bases, J lost 1 base, and 14 bases lay in between. Germline CDR1 is LGHDT and CDR2 is YNNKEL (reference sequence). The CDR3 has 14 amino acids.

V and J are TRBV9 and TRBJ2-7; TRBD1 is a possible D gene (5 bases). V was pared by 0 bases and J by 2 bases, with 9 bases between. The CDR3 extends over 14 amino acids. Germline CDR1 reads SGDLS; CDR2 reads YYNGEE. CDR3 in DNA: TGTGCCAGCAGCGTAGAGGCCAGGGCCTACGAGCAGTACTTC. This gives the protein CASSVEARAYEQYF.

This clonotype turned up a few times. This chain joins TRBV9 and TRBJ1-1, with TRBD1 as a possible D gene (6 bases). Trimming removed 6 bases at V and 3 bases at J, with 15 bases between. CDR1 and CDR2 from the germline V gene are SGDLS and YYNGEE. The CDR3 runs 14 residues. The CDR3 region is CASTAGERDTEAFF. CDR3 nucleotides: TGTGCCAGCACCGCAGGGGAGAGGGACACTGAAGCTTTCTTT.

This clonotype has a handful of counts. This chain uses TRBV6-5 with TRBJ2-1; TRBD2 matches at 7 bases. The length of the CDR3 is 16 residues. V was clipped by 2 bases and J by 9 bases; unmatched bases: 13. The germline V gene encodes CDR1 MNHEY and CDR2 SVGAGI. CDR3 residues: CASSYVPGGSSGEQFF. DNA for the CDR3: TGTGCCAGCAGTTACGTCCCCGGCGGGAGCAGCGGTGAGCAGTTCTTC.

The rearrangement uses TRBV20-1 and TRBJ2-5, with 7 bases lining up with TRBD2. Unmatched junction bases numbered 9, after V lost 0 bases and J lost 5 bases. Germline assignment: CDR1 DFQATT and CDR2 SNEGSKA (reference sequence). This CDR3 is built from 15 residues. The CDR3 bases are TGCAGTGCTAGAGATCCTACGGGGGGAGGCGAGACCCAGTACTTC. It encodes CSARDPTGGGETQYF.

This sequence joins TRBV3-1 and TRBJ2-5, with TRBD2 matching 9 bases. Looked up from germline, CDR1 is LGHDT and CDR2 is YNNKEL (reference sequence). The length of the CDR3 is 17 residues. V lost 4 bases, J lost 5 bases, and 14 bases stayed unmatched. The CDR3 protein is CASSLPEVAGEWETQYF. The CDR3 bases are TGTGCCAGCAGCCTCCCGGAGGTAGCGGGAGAGTGGGAGACCCAGTACTTC.